The rows below give T cell receptor beta chains drawn from one sample of a study of cytomegalovirus exposure and HLA in healthy donors. Libraries were prepared by immunoSEQ multiplex PCR; TCRdb keeps only in-frame clonotypes and omits some of them. The repertoire has 55,000 to 80,000 clones, about 94% of them found once; the top ten carry 1.4%. The sequenced material came from PBMCs. These receptors originate from a man younger than 30 in good health and CMV-seropositive. Both conserved end residues are part of each CDR3. The D gene is left open where the match is weak. The size field is filled for only some rows; it gives once, few, many or a size class.

clone_size	v_call	j_call	d_call	cdr3_nt	cdr3_aa
-	TRBV5-4	TRBJ2-2	-	TGTGCCAGCAGCTTGGCTGTAGATTCGAACACCGGGGAGCTGTTTTTT	CASSLAVDSNTGELFF
-	TRBV5-5	TRBJ1-2	TRBD1	TGTGCCAGCAGCTCCCGGACAGGGGTGAATGGCTACACCTTC	CASSSRTGVNGYTF
-	TRBV6-4	TRBJ2-3	-	TGTGCCAGCAGTGGATCGGGTGATACGCAGTATTTT	CASSGSGDTQYF
-	TRBV6-1	TRBJ1-3	-	TGTGCCAGCAGTGAACATGCTGAGGTGGCTGGAAACACCATATATTTT	CASSEHAEVAGNTIYF
-	TRBV13	TRBJ2-3	-	TGTGCCAGCAGCCGCCTCGACAGGAGATCTAGCACAGATACGCAGTATTTT	CASSRLDRRSSTDTQYF
-	TRBV25-1	TRBJ2-5	TRBD2	TGTGCCAGCAGTGATTTTCGGACTAGTGGGGAGACCCAGTACTTC	CASSDFRTSGETQYF
-	TRBV18	TRBJ2-3	-	TGTGCCAGCTCACTTGTCGGTACCCCTACAGATACGCAGTATTTT	CASSLVGTPTDTQYF
-	TRBV5-1	TRBJ2-2	TRBD1	TGCGCCAGCAGGGGACAGGGGGCCACCGGGGAGCTGTTTTTT	CASRGQGATGELFF
-	TRBV5-6	TRBJ2-3	-	TGTGCCAGCAGCTCGGTCAGCACAGATACGCAGTATTTT	CASSSVSTDTQYF
-	TRBV7-3	TRBJ2-1	TRBD2	TGTGCCAGCAGCCCGGGGACTAGCGGGGGGGCCGATGAGCAGTTCTTC	CASSPGTSGGADEQFF
-	TRBV5-1	TRBJ2-3	-	TGCGCCAGCAGCTTGGCCGGGAGAGAGGGAAGAGATACGCAGTATTTT	CASSLAGREGRDTQYF
-	TRBV18	TRBJ2-5	-	TGTGCCAGCTCACCGAGAAGGGGGCAAGAGACCCAGTACTTC	CASSPRRGQETQYF
-	TRBV5-6	TRBJ1-5	-	TGTGCCAGCAGCTTTACTGGTCGTCAGCCCCAGCATTTT	CASSFTGRQPQHF
-	TRBV18	TRBJ2-1	-	TGTGCCAGCTCATCGGTCCTTTTCGATGAGCAGTTCTTC	CASSSVLFDEQFF
-	TRBV19	TRBJ1-5	-	TGTGCCAGCGCGGACGACAGCTTCAATCAGCCCCAGCATTTT	CASADDSFNQPQHF
-	TRBV19	TRBJ2-7	TRBD1	TGTGCCAGTAGTACCTCCCTGGGACAGACTCGGGCCCCCTCCTACGAGCAGTACTTC	CASSTSLGQTRAPSYEQYF
-	TRBV7-2	TRBJ2-1	TRBD2	TGTGCCAGCAGCGGAATTCGGGCGGGAGAAACCAATGAGCAGTTCTTC	CASSGIRAGETNEQFF
few	TRBV6-1	TRBJ2-1	-	TGTGCCAGCAGTGATGGGGGCGCGTTGAATGAGCAGTTCTTC	CASSDGGALNEQFF
-	TRBV28	TRBJ1-2	TRBD1	TGTGCCAGCAGTTCTGATGGACAGGCCAACTATGGCTACACCTTC	CASSSDGQANYGYTF
-	TRBV27	TRBJ1-2	-	TGTGCCAGCAGTTTAGGAGGGGACTATGGCTACACCTTC	CASSLGGDYGYTF
once	TRBV5-1	TRBJ1-2	-	TGCGCCAGCAGTCTACCAGGGTATGGCTACACCTTC	CASSLPGYGYTF
once	TRBV21-1	TRBJ2-7	-	TGTGCCAGCCCGGAGGAGGTATACGAGCAGTACTTC	CASPEEVYEQYF
-	TRBV28	TRBJ2-3	-	TGTGCCAGCAGTTCACCCGACAGGGATACGCAGTATTTT	CASSSPDRDTQYF
-	TRBV7-6	TRBJ2-2	-	TGTGCCAGCAGCTTAAGGCGGAGGCACGGAACCCACACCGGGGAGCTGTTTTTT	CASSLRRRHGTHTGELFF
-	TRBV29-1	TRBJ2-1	TRBD2	TGCAGCGTTGAGGGAGCGGGAGGCGGTGGCTATGAGCAGTTCTTC	CSVEGAGGGGYEQFF
-	TRBV7-7	TRBJ2-3	-	TGTGCCAGCAGCCCACAGGGAATCTTAGATACGCAGTATTTT	CASSPQGILDTQYF
once	TRBV4-2	TRBJ1-3	-	TGTGCCAGCAGCCAAGAGCTAGGGAGCTCTGGAAACACCATATATTTT	CASSQELGSSGNTIYF
-	TRBV7-2	TRBJ1-2	TRBD1	TGTGCCAGCAGCGTCCGGACAGGGCGGAGCTATGGCTACACCTTC	CASSVRTGRSYGYTF
-	TRBV6-5	TRBJ1-2	-	TGTGCCAGCGGGGCTGCGGTCTTTGGCTACACCTTC	CASGAAVFGYTF
-	TRBV5-1	TRBJ2-3	TRBD2	TGCGCCAGCAGCCTTAGCGGGGGTGCAGATACGCAGTATTTT	CASSLSGGADTQYF
-	TRBV28	TRBJ2-7	-	TGTGCCAGCAATACCCAGTTCAACTACGAGCAGTACTTC	CASNTQFNYEQYF
-	TRBV19	TRBJ1-5	-	TGTGCCAGTAGTTCCGGCAGGGTCGATCAGCCCCAGCATTTT	CASSSGRVDQPQHF
-	TRBV7-9	TRBJ2-5	TRBD2	TGTGCCAGCAGCTGGGAGGGGACCGTTGGGGAGACCCAGTACTTC	CASSWEGTVGETQYF
few	TRBV2	TRBJ2-5	TRBD1	TGTGCCAGCAGTGAAGCTGGGACAGGGGTAGAGACCCAGTACTTC	CASSEAGTGVETQYF
-	TRBV9	TRBJ2-5	TRBD2	TGTGCCAGCAGCGTATTTAGCGGGGGGGCACGCGAGACCCAGTACTTC	CASSVFSGGARETQYF
-	TRBV7-8	TRBJ2-7	-	TGTGCCAGCAGCCGACAGAATACCTACGAGCAGTACTTC	CASSRQNTYEQYF
-	TRBV30	TRBJ2-3	TRBD1	TGTGCCTTTAGACAGGGGAGCACAGATACGCAGTATTTT	CAFRQGSTDTQYF
-	TRBV4-1	TRBJ1-6	-	TGCGCCAGCAGCCAAAAGACCAGGGGCGATTCACCCCTCCACTTT	CASSQKTRGDSPLHF
-	TRBV5-1	TRBJ2-1	TRBD1	TGCGCCAGCAGCTTACCAGGCCCGGGACAGGGGGCAGTAGATCGCTCCTACAATGAGCAGTTCTTC	CASSLPGPGQGAVDRSYNEQFF
-	TRBV28	TRBJ2-2	-	TGTGCCAGCAGTTTGGAGACAGGAGGCAACACCGGGGAGCTGTTTTTT	CASSLETGGNTGELFF
-	TRBV28	TRBJ2-1	TRBD2	TGTGCCAGCAGTCCAGCGGGATGGGGACGAGAACGCAATGAGCAGTTCTTC	CASSPAGWGRERNEQFF
-	TRBV7-3	TRBJ1-1	-	TGTGCCAGCAGCCACGGGGGGATTATGAACACTGAAGCTTTCTTT	CASSHGGIMNTEAFF
-	TRBV5-1	TRBJ2-5	TRBD2	TGCGCCAGCAGCCTCACTAGCGCCCCTCAAGAGACCCAGTACTTC	CASSLTSAPQETQYF
-	TRBV7-9	TRBJ1-5	-	TGTGCCAGCAGCCTAGGGCAGAATCAGCCCCAGCATTTT	CASSLGQNQPQHF
-	TRBV11-3	TRBJ1-1	TRBD1	TGTGCCAGGGACAGGGGGTATACTGAAGCTTTCTTT	CARDRGYTEAFF
-	TRBV5-1	TRBJ2-7	-	TGCGCCAGCAGCTTTTCGGTAGGGGGTTCCTACGAGCAGTACTTC	CASSFSVGGSYEQYF
-	TRBV5-1	TRBJ1-4	-	TGCGCCAGCAGCTCCGCCCTGGGGGGGGAAAAACTGTTTTTT	CASSSALGGEKLFF
-	TRBV7-8	TRBJ2-4	-	TGTGCCAGCAACGAACGGGGGGCCGGGAACATTCAGTACTTC	CASNERGAGNIQYF
-	TRBV7-9	TRBJ1-2	TRBD1	TGTGCCAGCAGGGTAGGGACAGTAGATGGCTACACCTTC	CASRVGTVDGYTF
once	TRBV5-1	TRBJ1-1	-	TGCGCCAGCAGCTTAACCGGGACAGAAGCTTTCTTT	CASSLTGTEAFF
-	TRBV5-6	TRBJ2-1	-	TGTGCCAGCAGCCTGGGGACACCGAATGAGCAGTTCTTC	CASSLGTPNEQFF
once	TRBV25-1	TRBJ2-1	TRBD1	TGTGCCAGCAGTGAATCCACCCGACAGGGTTCTGAGCAGTTCTTC	CASSESTRQGSEQFF
-	TRBV6-1	TRBJ1-3	-	TGTGCCAGCAGTGAGGGGCTTGGGCCCAGCTCTGGAAACACCATATATTTT	CASSEGLGPSSGNTIYF
once	TRBV6-5	TRBJ1-2	TRBD1	TGTGCCAGCAGCCTGAGACAGGGGGCGCATGGCTACACCTTC	CASSLRQGAHGYTF
-	TRBV25-1	TRBJ2-7	TRBD1	TGTGCCAGCAGTGAATCTGGGTGGACAGGCTACGAGCAGTACTTC	CASSESGWTGYEQYF
-	TRBV19	TRBJ1-1	-	TGTGCCAGTAGTATGTCCCGAGCAGCGACGGAAGCTTTCTTT	CASSMSRAATEAFF